This TCR beta chain was recovered during a study of PD-1 blockade in classical Hodgkin lymphoma. Each and every patient relapsed after autologous stem cell transplantation, and patients got differing brentuximab vedotin exposure. The CDR3 is 18 residues long. Germline V CDR1 and CDR2: SGHRS, YFSETQ. Unmatched junction bases numbered 17, after V lost 1 base and J lost 11 bases. Here immunoSEQ multiplex PCR was the method, and the copy in TCRdb shows in-frame clones only, minus some. The sample includes some 150,000 clones, around 84% seen only once; the top ten take roughly 9.2%. This clonotype originated in a human donor with classical Hodgkin lymphoma. This chain links TRBV5-1 with TRBJ2-1; 11 bases align to TRBD1. The sample was peripheral blood mononuclear cells (PBMCs), taken before the second cycle of nivolumab. CDR3 protein: CASSLQLLWDRGESKQFF. DNA of the CDR3: TGCGCCAGCAGCTTGCAACTACTATGGGACAGGGGGGAATCTAAGCAGTTCTTC.